These 21 T cell receptor beta chains originate from one sample sequenced in a study of preoperative IRX-2 immunotherapy in early breast cancer (dated by TCRdb to the late 2010s). Libraries were prepared through the immunoSEQ multiplex PCR assay. In TCRdb, the immuneACCESS table is reduced to in-frame sequences with V and J assigned. These tables do not hold every clone; where another copy was compared, an unresolved V gene accounts for under half, and the others remain unexplained. A total of over 25,000 clones appear in this sample, under 85% of them only once. The top ten clonotypes cover 2% to 3% of the sample. This specimen's treatment or condition label, per the study, means: preoperative locoregional IRX-2 cytokine immunotherapy. The source was lymph node tissue, collected from a patient treated with IRX-2 immunotherapy. The receptors here all came from a human donor with breast cancer.

This chain joins TRBV18 and TRBJ2-3; D may be TRBD1 or TRBD2 (7 bases each). V lost 8 bases and J lost 6, with 24 bases in between. Germline V gene sequence: CDR1 KGHSH, CDR2 LQKENI. The CDR3 consists of 16 residues. The CDR3 protein is CASGQDQTSSRDTQYF. The CDR3 nucleotides are TGTGCCAGCGGACAGGACCAGACTAGCTCCAGGGATACGCAGTATTTT. The complete variable domain, with remaining parts taken from reference TRBV18 and TRBJ2-3, reads NAGVMQNPRHLVRRRGQEARLRCSPMKGHSHVYWYRQLPEEGLKFMVYLQKENIIDESGMPKERFSAEFPKEGPSILRIQQVVRGDSAAYFCASGQDQTSSRDTQYFGPGTRLTVL.

The V and J genes are TRBV30 and TRBJ1-4; D possibly corresponds to TRBD1 (5 bases). The CDR3 is made up of 13 amino acids. CDR1 is GTSNPN and CDR2 is SVGIG in the germline V gene (reference sequence). With 2 bases removed from V and 7 bases from J, the gap between germline ends came to 11 bases. CDR3 DNA sequence: TGTGCCTGGAGTCGGGGGGAAGGTGAAAAACTGTTTTTT. Translated: CAWSRGEGEKLFF.

The chain combines TRBV1 with TRBJ1-5; the table's D call TRBD1 went unverified against the DNA. TRBV1 is a documented pseudogene. The CDR3 runs 13 residues. In DNA form, the CDR3 reads TGCGCCAGCAGCCTCAGGGTTCTGGAGCCCCAGCATTTT. Translation: CASSLRVLEPQHF.

The chain has TRBV19 and TRBJ2-1, with a weak D call TRBD2 (6 bases). The V end was cut by 5 bases, the J end by 6 bases, with 14 bases between. This CDR3 spans 14 amino acids. Germline V gene sequence: CDR1 LNHDA, CDR2 SQIVND (reference sequence). The CDR3 region is CASSGLSLFNEQFF. DNA for the CDR3: TGTGCCAGTAGTGGACTAAGTCTGTTCAATGAGCAGTTCTTC.

V is TRBV28 and J is TRBJ2-7; no clear D. Germline values: CDR1 MDHEN, CDR2 SYDVKM. The CDR3 contains 13 residues. Trimming removed 5 bases at V and 4 bases at J, with 12 bases between. The CDR3 protein is CASSLVAPYEQYF. In nucleotides, the CDR3 is TGTGCCAGCAGTCTTGTGGCACCTTACGAGCAGTACTTC. The entire variable domain, with the rest obtained from reference TRBV28 and TRBJ2-7, is as follows: DVKVTQSSRYLVKRTGEKVFLECVQDMDHENMFWYRQDPGLGLRLIYFSYDVKMKEKGDIPEGYSVSREKKERFSLILESASTNQTSMYLCASSLVAPYEQYFGPGTRLTVT.

In DNA, the CDR3 is TGCGCCAGCAGCCGGAGGGCGGGGGATAACACCGGGGAGCTGTTTTTT. This translates into CASSRRAGDNTGELFF. The V call is TRBV4-1, the J call TRBJ2-2, with 7 bases aligning to TRBD2. Trimming took 4 bases from V and 2 from J; bases not matched to a gene: 7. The CDR3 has 16 amino acids. In germline, CDR1 is MGHRA, CDR2 YSYEKL.

CDR3 nucleotides: TGCGCCAGCAGTGAGTTGGCAGGAAGAGCTTTCTTT. It is translated as CASSELAGRAFF. The chain combines TRBV10-2 with TRBJ1-1, with D unresolved. V lost 1 base, J lost 10 bases, and 10 bases lay in between. The CDR3 totals 12 residues. The V gene's germline CDR1 is WSHSY and CDR2 SAAADI.

This chain joins TRBV19 and TRBJ2-5, with D perhaps given as TRBD1 or TRBD2 (5 bases each). The CDR3 length is 13 residues. CDR1 is LNHDA and CDR2 is SQIVND in the germline V gene (reference sequence). The ends were cut back, 7 bases at V and 1 base at J, with 10 bases in the middle. The CDR3 protein is CASTGTAQETQYF. CDR3 DNA: TGTGCCAGTACCGGGACGGCCCAAGAGACCCAGTACTTC.

The rearrangement links TRBV28 to TRBJ2-7; D is undetermined. This CDR3 is 13 amino acids long. Trimming stripped 3 bases from V and 12 bases from J, with 18 bases between. The germline V gene has CDR1 MDHEN and CDR2 SYDVKM. The CDR3 coding sequence is TGTGCCAGCAGTTTTATGGACCGGAACATACCGTACTTC. This gives the protein CASSFMDRNIPYF.

This clone was counted a few times. The chain employs TRBV18 and TRBJ2-2; a possible D gene is TRBD1 (6 bases). The CDR3 runs to 15 residues. CDR1 is KGHSH and CDR2 is LQKENI in the germline V gene. The V end lost 6 bases, the J end lost 3 bases, and 14 bases lay between the germline ends. The CDR3 region is CASSTPGHHTGELFF. The CDR3 bases are TGTGCCAGCTCGACGCCGGGACATCACACCGGGGAGCTGTTTTTT.

This rearrangement joins TRBV18 to TRBJ2-7, with D possibly TRBD2 on 7 matching bases. Germline V gives CDR1 KGHSH, CDR2 LQKENI. V gave up 2 bases and J gave up 6 bases, with 14 bases separating them. The CDR3 loop spans 14 amino acids. The CDR3 DNA sequence: TGTGCCAGCTCACCATACAGGGAGGGCGGCGAGCAGTACTTC. Translated: CASSPYREGGEQYF.

V usage is TRBV19 and J usage is TRBJ2-6; D remains unclear. Germline V gene lookup returns CDR1 LNHDA and CDR2 SQIVND (reference sequence). The CDR3 covers 15 residues. V dropped 5 bases and J dropped 1 base, with 9 bases sitting between them. The CDR3 DNA sequence: TGTGCCAGTAGTCCCCCTTATTCTGGGGCCAACGTCCTGACTTTC. As protein: CASSPPYSGANVLTF. Full variable domain (rest looked up from reference TRBV19 and TRBJ2-6): DGGITQSPKYLFRKEGQNVTLSCEQNLNHDAMYWYRQDPGQGLRLIYYSQIVNDFQKGDIAEGYSVSREKKESFPLTVTSAQKNPTAFYLCASSPPYSGANVLTFGAGSRLTVL.

The chain is built from TRBV19 and TRBJ1-5; possible D gene TRBD1, 5 bases. V was clipped by 6 bases and J by 4 bases, with 13 bases between them. The CDR3 totals 14 residues. Germline V gene sequence: CDR1 LNHDA, CDR2 SQIVND (reference sequence). The CDR3 reads CASRPWGINQPQHF. The CDR3 DNA reads TGTGCCAGTAGGCCCTGGGGGATAAATCAGCCCCAGCATTTT.

This chain joins TRBV29-1 and TRBJ1-1; TRBD1 is a possible D gene (6 bases). The CDR3 runs 13 residues. CDR1 is SQVTM and CDR2 is ANQGSEA in the germline V gene. As DNA, the CDR3 is TGCGGTGTTTTGGGGACCAGGGGCACTGAAGCTTTCTTT. This codes for CGVLGTRGTEAFF.

This chain links TRBV14 with TRBJ2-1; 11 positions match TRBD2. The CDR3 loop spans 18 amino acids. Germline assignment: CDR1 SGHDN and CDR2 FVKESK. Trimming cost V 0 bases and J 10 bases; bases outside gene matches: 14. The CDR3 sequence is CASSQDVLAGGKGGEQFF. The CDR3 DNA sequence: TGTGCCAGCAGCCAAGACGTGCTAGCGGGAGGTAAGGGGGGCGAGCAGTTCTTC.

A word on this clone: At one of its ends the junction is not consistent with the germline gene, which may arise from a read error. V usage is TRBV18 and J usage is TRBJ2-3, with a weak D call TRBD1 (6 bases). Germline V gives CDR1 KGHSH, CDR2 LQKENI. This CDR3 spans 14 amino acids. The CDR3 loop is CASSLGQITHTQYF. The CDR3 DNA reads as TGTGCCAGCTCACTAGGACAGATCACACATACGCAGTATTTT.

This chain links TRBV28 with TRBJ2-4; possibly TRBD2 for D (6 bases). From germline, CDR1 is MDHEN and CDR2 SYDVKM. Trimming stripped 2 bases from V and 10 bases from J, with 18 bases between. This CDR3 region has 15 residues. The CDR3 is CASSLRGGISRIQYF. The CDR3 coding sequence is TGTGCCAGCAGTTTAAGGGGCGGGATCTCCCGGATTCAGTACTTC. Drawing the rest from reference TRBV28 and TRBJ2-4, the complete variable domain is DVKVTQSSRYLVKRTGEKVFLECVQDMDHENMFWYRQDPGLGLRLIYFSYDVKMKEKGDIPEGYSVSREKKERFSLILESASTNQTSMYLCASSLRGGISRIQYFGAGTRLSVL.

The V and J genes are TRBV12-5 and TRBJ1-3; 7 bases match TRBD1. Germline CDR1 LGHNT, CDR2 FRNRAP. The CDR3 length is 12 residues. The CDR3 bases are TGTGCCATTGACAGGGCTGGAAACACCATATATTTT. It specifies CAIDRAGNTIYF.

The chain combines TRBV6-8 with TRBJ1-3; D may be TRBD1 (6 bases). The CDR3 length is 15 residues. CDR1 MNHGY and CDR2 SAAAGT come from the germline V gene. Trimming took 6 bases from V and 0 from J, leaving 12 bases between them. CDR3 DNA: TGTGCCAGCAGGTACGGACAGTACTCTGGAAACACCATATATTTT. Protein product: CASRYGQYSGNTIYF.

The V gene is TRBV11-3, the J gene TRBJ2-5, with D possibly matching TRBD1 (5 bases). Between the trimmed V and J ends, which lost 1 base and 2 bases, there was a span of 8 bases. Germline CDR1 is SGHNT and CDR2 is YENEEA. The CDR3 is 14 amino acids. The CDR3 bases are TGTGCCAGCAGCTTAGGAAGACAGCAAGAGACCCAGTACTTC. The encoded protein is CASSLGRQQETQYF.

This chain joins TRBV28 and TRBJ2-7; D unresolved. Germline V gene data show CDR1 as MDHEN and CDR2 as SYDVKM. The CDR3 has 15 residues. Deletions cut 6 bases from V and 4 bases from J, with 19 bases between. The CDR3 reads CASSPGFSGGYEQYF. CDR3 sequence (DNA): TGTGCCAGCAGCCCCGGCTTTTCGGGTGGATACGAGCAGTACTTC.